This TCR beta chain was profiled in a study of blood T cell repertoires in COVID-19. Study summary: Some COVID-19 samples were acute and others convalescent; all came from the United States, Italy and Spain. T cells, B-cell-depleted T cells, or PBMCs provided the cDNA or gDNA that served as material.

This clone showed up just a few times. How the authors handled the data: Amplification of reference gene primers provided the estimated nucleated cell counts. Here immunoSEQ multiplex PCR was the method, and the copy in TCRdb shows in-frame clones only, minus some. V, J and clone size derive from that table, while D and trimming were established from the DNA sequence. The table includes some 68,000 clones, just under 85% detected once. In germline, CDR1 is SGDLS, CDR2 YYNGEE. V lost 1 base to trimming and J lost 5 bases; unmatched junction nucleotides: 5. CDR3 length: 15 residues. The rearrangement links TRBV9 to TRBJ1-4, with 7 bases fitting TRBD1. This receptor was taken from a man in his sixties or seventies with acute or convalescent COVID-19. Sequencing was carried out using peripheral blood. CDR3 sequence: CASSVNRGWNEKLFF. The CDR3, as DNA: TGTGCCAGCAGCGTAAACAGGGGCTGGAATGAAAAACTGTTTTTT. Combining the CDR3 with reference TRBV9 and TRBJ1-4 gives the whole variable domain DSGVTQTPKHLITATGQRVTLRCSPRSGDLSVYWYQQSLDQGLQFLIQYYNGEERAKGNILERFSAQQFPDLHSELNLSSLELGDSALYFCASSVNRGWNEKLFFGSGTQLSVL.